The 22 T cell receptor beta chains in this list originate from one sample, sequenced in a study of CD8 T cells in ankylosing spondylitis. Whole-study results and caveats: Among TCR beta sequences, a motif of several highly homologous variants appeared characteristic of ankylosing spondylitis blood.

Their specific antigens are unknown. TCRdb re-derived calls from the 5' RACE reads in MiXCR, one entry per CDR3 protein. Here the sample spans around 480,000 distinct CDR3 sequences, about a sixth being singletons. The sample taken for sequencing was blood, either unsorted or a sorted T cell fraction (not recorded which). Every receptor here comes from a male donor with ankylosing spondylitis.

This clonotype was found a few times. The CDR3 reads CASSPHQTVSSTDTQYF. In DNA form, the CDR3 reads TGTGCCAGCAGTCCACACCAGACAGTCTCTAGCACAGATACGCAGTATTTT. This chain links TRBV12-3 or TRBV12-4 with TRBJ2-3; TRBD1 is a possible D gene (5 bases). V dropped 5 bases and J dropped 0 bases, with 18 bases sitting between them. The CDR3 totals 17 residues.

The sample holds one count of this clonotype. V gene TRBV29-1 combines with J gene TRBJ2-1, with 11 bases identical to TRBD1. From germline, CDR1 is SQVTM and CDR2 ANQGSEA. The CDR3 loop spans 15 amino acids. CDR3 loop: CSAGAGTGGYNEQFF. CDR3 nucleotide sequence: TGCAGTGCAGGGGCAGGGACAGGGGGTTACAATGAGCAGTTCTTC.

In its sample, this clonotype was seen a few times. The rearrangement joins TRBV27 to TRBJ2-3, with 10 bases matching TRBD2. The germline gives CDR1 MNHEY, CDR2 SMNVEV (reference sequence). The CDR3 runs 14 residues. Trimming cost V 6 bases and J 2 bases; bases outside gene matches: 2. CDR3 nucleotides: TGTGCCAGCAGACTAGCGGGATTCACAGATACGCAGTATTTT. Translation: CASRLAGFTDTQYF.

This clonotype was seen repeatedly, ten times or more. V and J are TRBV4-2 and TRBJ2-5, with 9 bases fitting TRBD2. Unmatched junction bases numbered 8, after V lost 1 base and J lost 5 bases. Germline CDR1 and CDR2: LGHNA and YNFKEQ. The CDR3 loop spans 16 amino acids. Here the CDR3 DNA reads TGTGCCAGCAGCCAAGTTTCTAGCGGGACGGGGGAGACCCAGTACTTC. This translates into CASSQVSSGTGETQYF.

This clonotype showed up just a few times. The V call is TRBV25-1, the J call TRBJ2-5, with 7 nucleotides matching TRBD2. After removal of 4 bases from V and 4 bases from J, the junction contained 6 bases not matched to a gene. Per germline, CDR1 MGHDK and CDR2 SYGVNS. The CDR3 consists of 14 residues. CDR3 DNA: TGTGCCAGCAGTGGGACTAGTCGGCGAGAGACCCAGTACTTC. This codes for CASSGTSRRETQYF.

The CDR3 reads CASSGEHTDTQYF. The CDR3, as DNA: TGTGCCAGCTCCGGGGAGCACACAGATACGCAGTATTTT. The chain employs TRBV18 and TRBJ2-3; a possible D gene is TRBD2 (5 bases). This CDR3 is built from 13 residues. V was clipped by 6 bases and J by 2 bases, with 9 bases between them. CDR1 and CDR2 (germline): KGHSH, LQKENI.

This chain links TRBV12-3 or TRBV12-4 with TRBJ2-3; D is uncertain. The CDR3 has 13 residues. Between the trimmed V and J ends, which lost 7 bases and 1 base, there was a span of 9 bases. The CDR3 region is CASMTGGTDTQYF. The DNA for the CDR3 is TGTGCCAGCATGACGGGCGGCACAGATACGCAGTATTTT.

V is TRBV6-1 and J is TRBJ2-6; maybe TRBD1 (5 bases). The V gene lost 6 bases and the J gene lost 1 base, with 10 bases spanning the gap. CDR1 is MNHNS, CDR2 SASEGT, per germline. The CDR3 has 15 amino acids. The CDR3 DNA sequence: TGTGCCAGCAGAAAACAGGCGTCTGGGGCCAACGTCCTGACTTTC. Protein: CASRKQASGANVLTF.

V gene TRBV5-1 combines with J gene TRBJ2-1; 8 nucleotides match TRBD2. Germline assignment: CDR1 SGHRS and CDR2 YFSETQ. The trim removed 6 bases at V and 3 bases at J, leaving 11 bases unmatched. This CDR3 is 16 amino acids long. The CDR3 reads CASTKQTGGNYNEQFF. CDR3 in DNA: TGCGCCAGCACAAAACAGACGGGGGGGAACTACAATGAGCAGTTCTTC.

The chain is built from TRBV12-3 or TRBV12-4 and TRBJ2-2; TRBD1 matches at 11 bases. This CDR3 is built from 15 residues. After removal of 8 bases from V and 6 bases from J, the junction contained 8 bases not matched to a gene. CDR3 sequence: CASDYRTGGPGELFF. The DNA of the CDR3 is TGTGCCAGCGATTATAGGACAGGGGGCCCCGGGGAGCTGTTTTTT.

Points on this clonotype: Sequence at one end of the junction differs from germline and may be a read error. This chain links TRBV11-2 with TRBJ2-1, with TRBD2 matching 9 bases. Germline V lookup: CDR1 SGHAT, CDR2 FQNNGV. The CDR3 extends over 11 amino acids. The CDR3 loop reads CASSFKGLAGF. The CDR3 DNA follows: TGTGCCAGCAGCTTTAAGGGACTAGCTGGCTTC.

This clonotype was counted between two and nine times. The gene calls are TRBV20-1 and TRBJ2-3; D uncertain. Trimming shortened V by 3 bases and J by 1 base, and 8 bases separated the two germline ends. Germline CDR1 is DFQATT and CDR2 is SNEGSKA (reference sequence). This CDR3 is built from 13 residues. CDR3 protein: CSASPPGTDTQYF. The CDR3 coding sequence is TGCAGTGCTAGCCCCCCTGGCACAGATACGCAGTATTTT.

This clonotype has only a few counts. CDR3 protein: CASSQVGGSRNTDTQYF. The DNA of the CDR3 is TGCGCCAGCAGCCAAGTCGGAGGGTCGAGGAATACAGATACGCAGTATTTT. The V call is TRBV4-1, the J call TRBJ2-3; tentative D call: TRBD2 (6 bases). The ends were cut back, 1 base at V and 3 bases at J, with 17 bases in the middle. This CDR3 contains 17 residues. Germline assignment: CDR1 MGHRA and CDR2 YSYEKL.

This chain joins TRBV2 and TRBJ2-7; TRBD2 might be the D (6 bases). V lost 8 bases and J lost 0, with 11 bases in between. The CDR3 totals 13 residues. CDR1 SNHLY and CDR2 FYNNEI come from the germline V gene. The CDR3 reads CASGGLRSYEQYF. CDR3 coding DNA: TGTGCCAGCGGTGGACTACGCTCCTACGAGCAGTACTTC.

The chain links TRBV27 to TRBJ2-3, with D possibly TRBD2 on 6 matching bases. This CDR3 has 14 residues. V was shortened by 10 bases and J by 2 bases, with 16 bases between the two germline ends. Germline values: CDR1 MNHEY, CDR2 SMNVEV (reference sequence). CDR3: CATPWEDATDTQYF. CDR3 sequence (DNA): TGTGCCACCCCTTGGGAGGACGCCACAGATACGCAGTATTTT.

This clonotype was detected ten times or more. The CDR3 region is CASSFGQRYEQYF. CDR3 nucleotides: TGTGCCAGCAGTTTTGGCCAACGCTACGAGCAGTACTTC. The gene calls are TRBV28 and TRBJ2-7, with D hard to call. The germline gives CDR1 MDHEN, CDR2 SYDVKM. There are 13 residues in the CDR3. The V gene lost 3 bases and the J gene lost 3 bases, with 9 bases spanning the gap.

The CDR3 sequence is CASSYGLNTPYNEQFF. The CDR3 DNA reads as TGTGCCAGCAGTTATGGACTTAATACCCCTTACAATGAGCAGTTCTTC. This chain links TRBV6-5 with TRBJ2-1; tentative D call: TRBD2 (5 bases). The germline V gene has CDR1 MNHEY and CDR2 SVGAGI. The CDR3 spans 16 residues. Between the trimmed V and J ends, which lost 3 bases and 4 bases, there was a span of 16 bases.

The rearrangement links TRBV6-5 to TRBJ1-4; D not resolved. Germline lookup yields CDR1 MNHEY and CDR2 SVGAGI. CDR3 length equals 14 residues. The ends were cut back, 0 bases at V and 6 bases at J, with 8 bases in the middle. Written as DNA, the CDR3 is TGTGCCAGCAGTTACTCCGCTGGGGATGAAAAACTGTTTTTT. As protein: CASSYSAGDEKLFF.

This sequence joins TRBV6-1 and TRBJ2-3; the D gene is possibly TRBD1 (5 bases). From germline, CDR1 is MNHNS and CDR2 SASEGT. V dropped 3 bases and J dropped 3 bases, with 13 bases sitting between them. The CDR3 length is 15 residues. The CDR3 spells CASSDTWAGTDTQYF. The CDR3 nucleotides are TGTGCCAGCAGTGACACGTGGGCAGGGACAGATACGCAGTATTTT.

This clonotype was counted only a few times. The chain has TRBV7-9 and TRBJ1-1; D is ambiguous. CDR1 is SEHNR, CDR2 FQNEAQ, per germline (reference sequence). The V end lost 0 bases, the J end lost 10 bases, and 6 bases lay between the germline ends. The CDR3 sequence is 11 residues long. The CDR3 nucleotides are TGTGCCAGCAGCTTAGCGGACCGAGCTTTCTTT. Its protein is CASSLADRAFF.

This clonotype was counted at least ten times. The genes are TRBV20-1 and TRBJ2-2, with 9 bases that match TRBD1. Germline values: CDR1 DFQATT, CDR2 SNEGSKA (reference sequence). The V and J ends lost 0 bases and 3 bases, in that order; junction bases with no gene match: 5. CDR3 length equals 16 residues. In DNA form, the CDR3 reads TGCAGTGCTAGAGATTTCAGGACAGGGGACACCGGGGAGCTGTTTTTT. Translation: CSARDFRTGDTGELFF.

The chain uses TRBV5-1 and TRBJ2-1, with 10 positions matching TRBD1. This CDR3 is built from 15 residues. CDR1 SGHRS and CDR2 YFSETQ come from the germline V gene. V gave up 4 bases and J gave up 6 bases; unmatched junction bases: 7. CDR3 loop: CASSTGTGVLNEQFF. CDR3 DNA: TGCGCCAGCAGCACCGGGACAGGGGTCCTCAATGAGCAGTTCTTC.